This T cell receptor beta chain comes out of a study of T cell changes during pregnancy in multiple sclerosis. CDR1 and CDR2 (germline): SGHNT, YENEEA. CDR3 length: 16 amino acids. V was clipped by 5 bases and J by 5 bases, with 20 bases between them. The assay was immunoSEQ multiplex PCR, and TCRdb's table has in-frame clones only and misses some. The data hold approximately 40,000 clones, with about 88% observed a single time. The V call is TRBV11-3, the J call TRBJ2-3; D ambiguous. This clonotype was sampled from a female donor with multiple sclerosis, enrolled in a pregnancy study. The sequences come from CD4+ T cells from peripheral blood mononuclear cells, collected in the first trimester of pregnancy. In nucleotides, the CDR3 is TGTGCCAGCAGCCCCCACCGCGGCGAAACGGTAGATACGCAGTATTTT. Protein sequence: CASSPHRGETVDTQYF.